The 16 T cell receptor beta chains reported below all come from one sample, sequenced in a study of cytomegalovirus exposure and HLA in healthy donors. A multiplex PCR was run with 60 Vbeta primers and 13 Jbeta primers. Data came from immunoSEQ multiplex PCR; TCRdb stores just in-frame clones and leaves some out. The table shows some 220,000 clones, with about 85% occurring only once. Sequencing was done on a sample of PBMCs. These receptors were taken from a girl aged 2 to 9 in good health and CMV-seronegative.

V usage is TRBV6-5 and J usage is TRBJ2-7; 7 bases are a match to TRBD1. CDR1 and CDR2 (germline): MNHEY, SVGAGI. CDR3 length: 15 amino acids. V was clipped by 2 bases and J by 5 bases; unmatched bases: 9. As DNA, the CDR3 is TGTGCCAGCAGTTACGGACGGTTCCAGGGGGACGAGCAGTACTTC. Protein: CASSYGRFQGDEQYF.

The CDR3 loop is CASSIGGVQPQHF. CDR3 in DNA: TGTGCCAGCAGTATAGGGGGAGTTCAGCCCCAGCATTTT. The chain has TRBV2 and TRBJ1-5; D is perhaps TRBD1 (6 bases). V was cut by 5 bases and J by 6 bases, with 11 bases left in between. From germline, CDR1 is SNHLY and CDR2 FYNNEI. The CDR3 is made up of 13 amino acids.

J is TRBJ2-5 and V is TRBV7-3; TRBD2 matches 7 bases. The J segment lost 5 bases and the V segment lost 5 bases, leaving 5 bases of the junction unmatched. CDR3 length: 13 residues. Per the germline V gene, CDR1 is SGHTA and CDR2 is FQGTGA. This CDR3 is CASSPAGEETQYF. DNA of the CDR3: TGTGCCAGCAGCCCCGCGGGGGAGGAGACCCAGTACTTC.

The genes are TRBV27 and TRBJ1-1; D uncertain. Germline V gene data show CDR1 as MNHEY and CDR2 as SMNVEV (reference sequence). V was clipped by 7 bases and J by 4 bases, with 16 bases between them. The CDR3 covers 14 residues. In nucleotides, the CDR3 is TGTGCCAGCATGCGACACGGAGGCGGCACTGAAGCTTTCTTT. Translated, it gives CASMRHGGGTEAFF.

V and J are TRBV5-5 and TRBJ1-1; D gene uncertain. The CDR3 has 14 amino acids. CDR1 and CDR2 (germline): SGHKS, YYEKEE (reference sequence). V shed 1 base and J shed 3 bases, with 10 bases lying between them. The DNA for the CDR3 is TGTGCCAGCAGCTTGTCCCGGGTCCACACTGAAGCTTTCTTT. Protein sequence: CASSLSRVHTEAFF.

The CDR3 coding sequence is TGTGCCAGCAGCTTGGCGGGAGGGATGAGCACCGGGGAGCTGTTTTTT. Residues: CASSLAGGMSTGELFF. The V and J genes are TRBV7-9 and TRBJ2-2; 9 bases fit TRBD2. Germline V lookup: CDR1 SEHNR, CDR2 FQNEAQ (reference sequence). J was trimmed by 4 bases and V by 3 bases; bases with no gene match: 6. The CDR3 contains 16 residues.

This chain uses TRBV6-4 with TRBJ1-1; 11 bases are a match to TRBD1. The V segment lost 6 bases and the J segment 6 bases; nucleotides outside the gene matches: 9. The germline CDR1 and CDR2 sequences are MRHNA and SNTAGT. The CDR3 consists of 15 residues. This CDR3 is CASRRTGGAGAEAFF. CDR3 nucleotide sequence: TGTGCCAGCAGGCGGACAGGGGGCGCAGGCGCTGAAGCTTTCTTT.

The chain has TRBV10-3 and TRBJ2-3, with D uncertain. Germline-derived CDR1 and CDR2 are ENHRY and SYGVKD. V lost 3 bases and J 5 bases, leaving 6 bases between the germline ends. The CDR3 extends over 12 amino acids. This CDR3 reads CAISDVVDTQYF. The CDR3 DNA reads as TGTGCCATCAGTGACGTTGTAGATACGCAGTATTTT.

This chain joins TRBV21-1 and TRBJ2-7; TRBD2 is the table's D call and was not checked against the DNA. TRBV21-1 is shown as a pseudogene. The CDR3 covers 16 residues. The CDR3 DNA is TGTGCCAGCTGGGAAGTAGCGGGAGGGCCGGCCTACGAGCAGTACTTC. It translates to CASWEVAGGPAYEQYF.

The rearrangement links TRBV18 to TRBJ1-2; 9 nucleotides line up with TRBD1. The CDR3 runs 17 residues. From germline, CDR1 is KGHSH and CDR2 LQKENI. Losses at the gene ends were 3 bases for V and 0 bases for J; bases not matched to a gene: 8. CDR3 sequence reads: CASSPRKDRGANYGYTF. CDR3 bases: TGTGCCAGCTCACCCAGGAAGGACAGGGGCGCTAACTATGGCTACACCTTC.

CDR3 nucleotides: TGTGCCAGCCGGACAGTTGGTAATCAGCCCCAGCATTTT. It specifies CASRTVGNQPQHF. The chain combines TRBV19 with TRBJ1-5, with D perhaps TRBD1 (6 bases). Trimming took off 9 bases at V and 4 bases at J, with 13 bases between the two ends. The CDR3 spans 13 residues. In germline, CDR1 is LNHDA, CDR2 SQIVND (reference sequence).

V usage is TRBV2 and J usage is TRBJ2-3, with D possibly TRBD1 on 5 matching bases. The length of the CDR3 is 13 residues. Germline-derived CDR1 and CDR2 are SNHLY and FYNNEI. Between the trimmed V and J ends, which lost 7 bases and 5 bases, there was a span of 13 bases. DNA for the CDR3: TGTGCCAGCACGAAGGGGCGAGGAGATACGCAGTATTTT. The encoded protein is CASTKGRGDTQYF.

V is TRBV5-1 and J is TRBJ2-7; a weak D match, TRBD2 (5 bases). Germline CDR1 SGHRS, CDR2 YFSETQ. Trimming took off 0 bases at V and 2 bases at J, with 12 bases between the two ends. CDR3 length equals 15 residues. Written as DNA, the CDR3 is TGCGCCAGCAGCTTGGGGCGGGTCGTCACCTACGAGCAGTACTTC. Translating it yields CASSLGRVVTYEQYF.

The chain is built from TRBV9 and TRBJ2-7; perhaps TRBD2 as D (6 bases). The germline V gene encodes CDR1 SGDLS and CDR2 YYNGEE. CDR3 length: 15 residues. V gave up 0 bases and J gave up 1 base, with 11 bases separating them. CDR3 bases: TGTGCCAGCAGCGTAGGGGGGACTCTATCCTACGAGCAGTACTTC. This codes for CASSVGGTLSYEQYF.

The CDR3 DNA reads TGTGCCAGCAGCTTAGGTGGCAGGGTAACCTACGAGCAGTACTTC. It is translated as CASSLGGRVTYEQYF. The rearrangement joins TRBV11-2 to TRBJ2-7; D might be TRBD1 (5 bases). The V end lost 1 base, the J end lost 2 bases, and 12 bases lay between the germline ends. The CDR3 totals 15 residues. Germline V gene lookup returns CDR1 SGHAT and CDR2 FQNNGV.

The rearrangement links TRBV5-6 to TRBJ2-7, with 7 bases that match TRBD2. Germline CDR1 SGHDT, CDR2 YYEEEE. V shed 4 bases, J shed 0 bases, and the junction held 7 bases outside the gene matches. The CDR3 contains 15 residues. In DNA, the CDR3 is TGTGCCAGCAGCGGACTAGGACTGAGCTCCTACGAGCAGTACTTC. Translating gives CASSGLGLSSYEQYF. Filled out from reference TRBV5-6 and TRBJ2-7, the complete variable domain reads DAGVTQSPTHLIKTRGQQVTLRCSPKSGHDTVSWYQQALGQGPQFIFQYYEEEERQRGNFPDRFSGHQFPNYSSELNVNALLLGDSALYLCASSGLGLSSYEQYFGPGTRLTVT.